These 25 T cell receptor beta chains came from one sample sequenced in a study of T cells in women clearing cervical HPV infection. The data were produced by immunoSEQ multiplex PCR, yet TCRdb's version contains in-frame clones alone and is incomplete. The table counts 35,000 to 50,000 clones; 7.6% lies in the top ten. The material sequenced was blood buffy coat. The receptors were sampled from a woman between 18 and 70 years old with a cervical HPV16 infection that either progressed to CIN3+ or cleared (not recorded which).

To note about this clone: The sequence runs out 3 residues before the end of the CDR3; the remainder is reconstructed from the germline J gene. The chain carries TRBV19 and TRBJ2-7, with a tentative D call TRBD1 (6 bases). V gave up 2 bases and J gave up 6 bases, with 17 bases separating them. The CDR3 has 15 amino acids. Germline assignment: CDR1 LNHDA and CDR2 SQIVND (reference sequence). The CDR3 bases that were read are TGTGCCAGTAGTATATCGGACAGCCCCCAGGTCGAG. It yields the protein CASSISDSPQVE. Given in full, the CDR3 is CASSISDSPQVEQYF. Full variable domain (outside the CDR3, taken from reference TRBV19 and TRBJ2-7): DGGITQSPKYLFRKEGQNVTLSCEQNLNHDAMYWYRQDPGQGLRLIYYSQIVNDFQKGDIAEGYSVSREKKESFPLTVTSAQKNPTAFYLCASSISDSPQVEQYFGPGTRLTVT.

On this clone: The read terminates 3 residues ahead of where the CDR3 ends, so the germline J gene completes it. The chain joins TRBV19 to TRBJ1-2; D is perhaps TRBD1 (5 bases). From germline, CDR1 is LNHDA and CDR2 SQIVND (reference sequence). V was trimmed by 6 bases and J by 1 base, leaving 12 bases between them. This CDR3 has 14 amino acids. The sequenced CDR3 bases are TGTGCCAGTAGGAACGTACAGGATAACTATGGC. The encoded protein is CASRNVQDNYG. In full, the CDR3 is CASRNVQDNYGYTF.

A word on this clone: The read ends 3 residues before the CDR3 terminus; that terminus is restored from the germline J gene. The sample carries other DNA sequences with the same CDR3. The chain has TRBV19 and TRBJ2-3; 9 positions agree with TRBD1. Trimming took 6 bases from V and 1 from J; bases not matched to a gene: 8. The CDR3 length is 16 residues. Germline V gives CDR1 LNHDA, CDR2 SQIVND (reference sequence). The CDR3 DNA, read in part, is TGTGCCAGTAGATCGGACAGGGGAGGGGGCACAGATACG. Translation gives CASRSDRGGGTDT. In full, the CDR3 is CASRSDRGGGTDTQYF. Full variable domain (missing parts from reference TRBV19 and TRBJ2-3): DGGITQSPKYLFRKEGQNVTLSCEQNLNHDAMYWYRQDPGQGLRLIYYSQIVNDFQKGDIAEGYSVSREKKESFPLTVTSAQKNPTAFYLCASRSDRGGGTDTQYFGPGTRLTVL.

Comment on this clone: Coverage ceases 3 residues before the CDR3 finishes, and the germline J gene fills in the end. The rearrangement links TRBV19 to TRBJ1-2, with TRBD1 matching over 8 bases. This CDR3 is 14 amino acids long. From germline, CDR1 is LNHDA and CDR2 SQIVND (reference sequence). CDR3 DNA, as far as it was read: TGTGCCAGTAATACCGGAAGACAGGGGTACGGC. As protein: CASNTGRQGYG. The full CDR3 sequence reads CASNTGRQGYGYTF.

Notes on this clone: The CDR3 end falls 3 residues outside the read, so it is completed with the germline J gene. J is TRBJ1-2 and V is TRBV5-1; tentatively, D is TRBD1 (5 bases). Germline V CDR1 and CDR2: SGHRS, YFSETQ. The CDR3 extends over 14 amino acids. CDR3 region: CASSLGDFGMGYTF. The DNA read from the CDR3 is TGCGCCAGCAGCTTAGGGGATTTTGGGATGGGC. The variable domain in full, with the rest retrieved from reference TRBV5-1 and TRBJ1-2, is KAGVTQTPRYLIKTRGQQVTLSCSPISGHRSVSWYQQTPGQGLQFLFEYFSETQRNKGNFPGRFSGRQFSNSRSEMNVSTLELGDSALYLCASSLGDFGMGYTFGSGTRLTVV.

Partial CDR3 DNA: TGCGCCAGCAGTTTTAGCGGGAGCGATTACAATGAG. It specifies CASSFSGSDYNE. The entire CDR3 protein is CASSFSGSDYNEQFF. This rearrangement joins TRBV4-1 to TRBJ2-1; 9 nucleotides agree with TRBD2. The CDR3 is cut off 3 residues early in the read; its end comes from the germline J gene. The CDR3 totals 15 residues. After removal of 6 bases from V and 4 bases from J, the junction contained 7 bases not matched to a gene. Germline lookup yields CDR1 MGHRA and CDR2 YSYEKL.

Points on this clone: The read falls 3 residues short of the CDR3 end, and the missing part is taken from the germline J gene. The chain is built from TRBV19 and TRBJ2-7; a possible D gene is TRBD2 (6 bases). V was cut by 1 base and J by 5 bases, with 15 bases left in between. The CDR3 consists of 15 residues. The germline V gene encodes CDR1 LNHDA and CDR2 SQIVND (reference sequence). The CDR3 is CASSIGASGGNEQYF. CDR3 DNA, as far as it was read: TGTGCCAGTAGTATAGGTGCGAGTGGGGGGAACGAG.

CDR3 DNA, as far as it was read: TGTGCCAGCAGCGGCCCCGGGAGCAATCAGCCC. Protein: CASSGPGSNQP. The CDR3 in its entirety is CASSGPGSNQPQHF. V and J are TRBV7-2 and TRBJ1-5; D not resolved. From the germline J gene comes the end of the CDR3, since the read stops 3 residues before it. The V and J ends lost 5 bases and 1 base respectively, with 9 bases between them. The CDR3 has 14 residues. Per the germline V gene, CDR1 is SGHTA and CDR2 is FQGNSA.

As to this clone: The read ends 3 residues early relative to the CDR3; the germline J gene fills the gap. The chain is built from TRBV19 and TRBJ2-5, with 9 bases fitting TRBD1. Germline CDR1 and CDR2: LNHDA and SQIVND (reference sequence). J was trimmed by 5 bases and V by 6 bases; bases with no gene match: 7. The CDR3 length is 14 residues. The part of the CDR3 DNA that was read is TGTGCCAGTAGCAACACAGGGGGCAGGGAGACC. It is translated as CASSNTGGRET. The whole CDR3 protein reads CASSNTGGRETQYF.

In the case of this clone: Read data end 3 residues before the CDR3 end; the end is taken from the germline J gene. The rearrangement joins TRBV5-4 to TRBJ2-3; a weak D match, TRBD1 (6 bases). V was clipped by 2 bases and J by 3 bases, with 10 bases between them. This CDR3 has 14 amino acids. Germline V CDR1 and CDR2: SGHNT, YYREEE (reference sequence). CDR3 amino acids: CASSFGQLTDTQYF. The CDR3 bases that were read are TGTGCCAGCAGCTTTGGACAGCTTACAGATACG.

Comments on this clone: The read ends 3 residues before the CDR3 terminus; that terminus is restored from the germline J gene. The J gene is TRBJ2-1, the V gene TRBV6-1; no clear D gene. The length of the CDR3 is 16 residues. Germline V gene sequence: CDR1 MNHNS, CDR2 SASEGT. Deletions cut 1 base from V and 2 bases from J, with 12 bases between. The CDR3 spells CASSEVARLAYNEQFF. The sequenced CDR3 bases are TGTGCCAGCAGTGAAGTTGCCAGACTCGCCTACAATGAG.

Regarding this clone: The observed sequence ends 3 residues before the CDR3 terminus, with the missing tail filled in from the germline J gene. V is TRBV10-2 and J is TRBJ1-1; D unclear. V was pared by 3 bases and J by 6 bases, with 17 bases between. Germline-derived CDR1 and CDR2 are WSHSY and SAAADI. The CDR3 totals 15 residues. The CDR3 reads CASSDAGQLRSEAFF. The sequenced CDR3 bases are TGCGCCAGCAGTGATGCTGGCCAACTAAGATCTGAA.

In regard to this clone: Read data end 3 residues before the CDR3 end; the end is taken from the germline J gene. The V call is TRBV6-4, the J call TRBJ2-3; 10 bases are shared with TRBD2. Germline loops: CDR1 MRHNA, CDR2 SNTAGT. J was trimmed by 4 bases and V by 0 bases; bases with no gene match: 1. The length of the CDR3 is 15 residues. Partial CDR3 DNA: TGTGCCAGCAGTGACTCGAGCGGGGGGGCAGATACG. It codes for CASSDSSGGADT. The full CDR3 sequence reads CASSDSSGGADTQYF.

Here the CDR3 reads CASRVRSNAGELFF. CDR3 DNA (partial): TGTGCCAGCAGAGTCAGATCAAATGCCGGGGAG. The J gene is TRBJ2-2, the V gene TRBV5-8, with unresolved D. The CDR3 goes on 3 residues after the read ends, and that part is filled in from the germline J gene. Trimming removed 5 bases from V and 6 bases from J, with 14 bases in between. Germline V CDR1 and CDR2: SGHTS, YDEGEE. This CDR3 contains 14 residues.

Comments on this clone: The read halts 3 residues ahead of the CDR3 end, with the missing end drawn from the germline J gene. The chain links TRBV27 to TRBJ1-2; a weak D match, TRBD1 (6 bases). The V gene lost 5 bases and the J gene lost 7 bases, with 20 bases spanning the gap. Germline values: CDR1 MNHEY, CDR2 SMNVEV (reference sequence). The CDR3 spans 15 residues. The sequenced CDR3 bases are TGTGCCAGCAGTCCCTACAACACAGGGACGGGTGGC. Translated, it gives CASSPYNTGTGG. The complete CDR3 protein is CASSPYNTGTGGYTF.

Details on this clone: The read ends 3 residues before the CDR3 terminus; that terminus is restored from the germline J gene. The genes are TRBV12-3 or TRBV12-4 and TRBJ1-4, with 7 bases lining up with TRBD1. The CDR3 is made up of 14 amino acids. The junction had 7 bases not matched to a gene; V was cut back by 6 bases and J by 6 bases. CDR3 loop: CASRAGQLYEKLFF. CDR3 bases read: TGTGCCAGCAGAGCGGGACAGCTATATGAAAAA.

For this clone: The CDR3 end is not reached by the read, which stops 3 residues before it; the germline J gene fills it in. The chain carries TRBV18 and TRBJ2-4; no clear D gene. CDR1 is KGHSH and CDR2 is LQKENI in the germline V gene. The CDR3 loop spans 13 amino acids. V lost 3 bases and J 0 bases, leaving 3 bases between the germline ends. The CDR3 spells CASSPLAKNIQYF. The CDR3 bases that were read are TGTGCCAGCTCACCTCTAGCCAAAAACATT.

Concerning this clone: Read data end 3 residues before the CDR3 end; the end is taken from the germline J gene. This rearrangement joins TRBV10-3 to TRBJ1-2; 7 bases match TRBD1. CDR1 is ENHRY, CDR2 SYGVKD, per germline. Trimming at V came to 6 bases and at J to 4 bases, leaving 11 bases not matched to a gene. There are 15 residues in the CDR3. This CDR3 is CAIRSWDRGFYGYTF. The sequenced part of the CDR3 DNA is TGTGCCATCAGGTCCTGGGACAGAGGGTTCTATGGC.

The covered CDR3 bases are TGCGCCAGCAGGATACGTCCACAGTCGAACACTGAA. Protein product: CASRIRPQSNTE. The CDR3 in full is CASRIRPQSNTEAFF. The rearrangement uses TRBV5-1 and TRBJ1-1; D gene ambiguous. From the germline J gene comes the end of the CDR3, since the read stops 3 residues before it. The CDR3 runs 15 residues. CDR1 and CDR2 (germline): SGHRS, YFSETQ. Trimming removed 5 bases from V and 1 base from J, with 15 bases in between.

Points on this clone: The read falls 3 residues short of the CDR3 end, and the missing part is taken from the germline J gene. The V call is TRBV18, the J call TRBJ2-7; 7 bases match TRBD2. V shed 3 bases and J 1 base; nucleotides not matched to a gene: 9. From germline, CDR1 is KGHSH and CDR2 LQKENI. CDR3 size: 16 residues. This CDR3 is CASSPSISGFSYEQYF. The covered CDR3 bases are TGTGCCAGCTCACCGTCGATTAGCGGGTTTTCCTACGAG.

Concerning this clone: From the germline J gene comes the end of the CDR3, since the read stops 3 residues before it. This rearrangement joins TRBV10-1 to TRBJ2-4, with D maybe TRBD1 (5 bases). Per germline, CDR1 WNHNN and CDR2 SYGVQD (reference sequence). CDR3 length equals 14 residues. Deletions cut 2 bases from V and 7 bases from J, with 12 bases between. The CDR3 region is CASSERGFRNIQYF. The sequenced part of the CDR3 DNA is TGCGCCAGCAGTGAGAGGGGTTTTCGGAACATT.

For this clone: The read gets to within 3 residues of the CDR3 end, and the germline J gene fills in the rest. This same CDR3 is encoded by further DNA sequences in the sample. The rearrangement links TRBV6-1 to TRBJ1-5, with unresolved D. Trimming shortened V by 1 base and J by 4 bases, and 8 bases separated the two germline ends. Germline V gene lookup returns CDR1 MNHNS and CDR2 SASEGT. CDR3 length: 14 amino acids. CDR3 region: CASSEGAFNQPQHF. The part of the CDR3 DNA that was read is TGTGCCAGCAGTGAAGGGGCCTTTAATCAGCCC.

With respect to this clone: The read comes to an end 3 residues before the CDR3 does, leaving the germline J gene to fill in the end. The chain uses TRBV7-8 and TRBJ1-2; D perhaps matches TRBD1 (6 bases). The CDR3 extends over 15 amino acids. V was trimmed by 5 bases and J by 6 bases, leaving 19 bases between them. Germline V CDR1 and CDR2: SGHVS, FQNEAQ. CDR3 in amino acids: CASSEGDRVGHGYTF. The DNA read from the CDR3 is TGTGCCAGCAGCGAGGGGGACCGAGTGGGGCATGGC.

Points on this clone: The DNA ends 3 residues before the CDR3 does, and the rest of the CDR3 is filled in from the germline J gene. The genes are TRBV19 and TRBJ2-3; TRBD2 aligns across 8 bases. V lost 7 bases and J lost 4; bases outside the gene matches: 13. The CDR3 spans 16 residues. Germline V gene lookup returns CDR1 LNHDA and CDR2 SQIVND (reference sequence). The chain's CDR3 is CASTQTGTSFPDTQYF. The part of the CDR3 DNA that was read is TGTGCCAGTACCCAAACCGGGACTAGTTTCCCAGATACG.

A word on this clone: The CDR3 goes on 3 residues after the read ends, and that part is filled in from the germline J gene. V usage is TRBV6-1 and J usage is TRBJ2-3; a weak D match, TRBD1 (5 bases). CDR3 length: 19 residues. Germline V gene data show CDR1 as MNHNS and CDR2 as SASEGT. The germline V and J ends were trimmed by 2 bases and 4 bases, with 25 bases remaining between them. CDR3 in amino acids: CASSEFYPTFRQIPDTQYF. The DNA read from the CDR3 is TGTGCCAGCAGTGAATTTTATCCCACCTTTCGACAGATTCCAGATACG.